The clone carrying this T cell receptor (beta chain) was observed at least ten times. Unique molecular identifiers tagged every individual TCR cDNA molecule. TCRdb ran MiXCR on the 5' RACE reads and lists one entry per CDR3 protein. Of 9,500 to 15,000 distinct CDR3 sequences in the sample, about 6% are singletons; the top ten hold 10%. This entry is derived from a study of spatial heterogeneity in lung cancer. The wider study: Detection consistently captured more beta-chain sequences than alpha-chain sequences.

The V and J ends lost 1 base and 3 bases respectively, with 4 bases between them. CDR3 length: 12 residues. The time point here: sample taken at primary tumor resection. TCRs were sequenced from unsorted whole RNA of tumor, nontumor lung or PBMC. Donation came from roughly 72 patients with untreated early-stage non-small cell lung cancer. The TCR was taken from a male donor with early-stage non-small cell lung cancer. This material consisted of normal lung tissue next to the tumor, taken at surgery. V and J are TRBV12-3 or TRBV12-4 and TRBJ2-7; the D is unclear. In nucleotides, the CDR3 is TGTGCCAGCAGTTTAGACATCTACGAGCAGTACTTC. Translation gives CASSLDIYEQYF.